These 10 T cell receptor beta chains were sequenced from one sample in a study of control samples from healthy donors and cancer patients. Generated by immunoSEQ multiplex PCR, the TCRdb table keeps only in-frame clones and is missing some. Of about 86,000 clones listed, about 88% were seen once; the top ten hold 8.5% to 10%. The sequenced sample consisted of PBMCs. The receptors stem from a woman aged 50 to 60 with colorectal cancer.

The chain has TRBV29-1 and TRBJ2-7; 7 bases agree with TRBD2. Losses at the gene ends were 6 bases for V and 3 bases for J; bases not matched to a gene: 5. CDR3 size: 12 residues. Per the germline V gene, CDR1 is SQVTM and CDR2 is ANQGSEA. CDR3 sequence: CSVVGGDYEQYV. For the CDR3, the DNA is TGCAGCGTGGTGGGGGGGGACTACGAGCAGTACGTC.

This chain links TRBV5-6 with TRBJ2-2; 8 positions match TRBD1. Germline V gene data show CDR1 as SGHDT and CDR2 as YYEEEE. CDR3 size: 16 residues. The J segment lost 5 bases and the V segment lost 0 bases, leaving 6 bases of the junction unmatched. CDR3 coding DNA: TGTGCCAGCAGCTTGGGCGGGACAGGTCTTACCGGGGAGCTGTTTTTT. This sequence encodes CASSLGGTGLTGELFF. Combining the CDR3 with reference TRBV5-6 and TRBJ2-2 gives the whole variable domain DAGVTQSPTHLIKTRGQQVTLRCSPKSGHDTVSWYQQALGQGPQFIFQYYEEEERQRGNFPDRFSGHQFPNYSSELNVNALLLGDSALYLCASSLGGTGLTGELFFGEGSRLTVL.

The count of this clone is one. V usage is TRBV2 and J usage is TRBJ1-2; tentative D call: TRBD1 (6 bases). This CDR3 is 13 amino acids long. V gave up 4 bases and J gave up 5 bases, with 11 bases separating them. From germline, CDR1 is SNHLY and CDR2 FYNNEI. CDR3 DNA: TGTGCCAGCAGTGGAGGGGGATGGTATGGCTACACCTTC. It yields the protein CASSGGGWYGYTF.

In this sample, this clone turned up a few times. The chain combines TRBV28 with TRBJ1-2; tentative D call: TRBD1 (6 bases). CDR3 length equals 13 residues. Trimming removed 5 bases from V and 8 bases from J, with 15 bases in between. CDR1 and CDR2 from the germline V gene are MDHEN and SYDVKM. The CDR3 DNA reads as TGTGCCAGCAGTCCTGGACAGCCCTTGGGCTACACCTTC. Protein product: CASSPGQPLGYTF.

The chain links TRBV7-6 to TRBJ2-2, with D possibly called TRBD1 or TRBD2 (5 bases each). The V and J ends lost 2 bases and 2 bases respectively, with 18 bases between them. The CDR3 is 18 amino acids. CDR1 is SGHVS, CDR2 FNYEAQ, per germline. The CDR3 sequence is CASSLIRSGTANTGELFF. The CDR3 region has the DNA TGTGCCAGCAGCTTAATTAGGTCCGGGACCGCAAACACCGGGGAGCTGTTTTTT.

This sequence joins TRBV11-3 and TRBJ2-3; 7 positions match TRBD1. The CDR3 runs 14 residues. Germline CDR1 is SGHNT and CDR2 is YENEEA. V trimming: 5 bases; J trimming: 2 bases; junction bases outside the gene matches: 4. CDR3 sequence reads: CASSRDRYTDTQYF. In DNA form, the CDR3 reads TGTGCCAGCAGCCGGGACAGATACACAGATACGCAGTATTTT.

The V and J genes are TRBV4-3 and TRBJ2-1; the D gene is possibly TRBD1 (5 bases). The CDR3 totals 13 residues. With 1 base removed from V and 12 bases from J, the gap between germline ends came to 13 bases. Per the germline V gene, CDR1 is LGHNA and CDR2 is YSLEER. This chain's CDR3 is CASSQGQGSGQFF. The CDR3 DNA reads TGCGCCAGCAGCCAAGGGCAGGGATCGGGGCAGTTCTTC.

This chain connects TRBV14 to TRBJ1-1; unclear D gene. The V and J ends lost 2 bases and 1 base respectively, with 5 bases between them. Per germline, CDR1 SGHDN and CDR2 FVKESK. This CDR3 comprises 13 residues. The CDR3 loop reads CASSQFKNTEAFF. In DNA, the CDR3 is TGTGCCAGCAGCCAATTCAAGAACACTGAAGCTTTCTTT.

The CDR3 DNA is TGTGCCAGCAGTAATAGCGGGGGCTCCTACAATGAGCAGTTCTTC. Translated, it gives CASSNSGGSYNEQFF. The rearrangement joins TRBV6-5 to TRBJ2-1; TRBD2 matches at 9 bases. The CDR3 runs 15 residues. Trimming took 5 bases from V and 0 from J; bases not matched to a gene: 2. Germline V gives CDR1 MNHEY, CDR2 SVGAGI.

The genes are TRBV29-1 and TRBJ1-1; D is uncertain. Germline CDR1 SQVTM, CDR2 ANQGSEA. V lost 6 bases to trimming and J lost 4 bases, with 18 bases between them. The CDR3 loop spans 14 amino acids. The DNA of the CDR3 is TGCAGCGTCCAAACCCGGGTTAGTGGCACTGAAGCTTTCTTT. It specifies CSVQTRVSGTEAFF.